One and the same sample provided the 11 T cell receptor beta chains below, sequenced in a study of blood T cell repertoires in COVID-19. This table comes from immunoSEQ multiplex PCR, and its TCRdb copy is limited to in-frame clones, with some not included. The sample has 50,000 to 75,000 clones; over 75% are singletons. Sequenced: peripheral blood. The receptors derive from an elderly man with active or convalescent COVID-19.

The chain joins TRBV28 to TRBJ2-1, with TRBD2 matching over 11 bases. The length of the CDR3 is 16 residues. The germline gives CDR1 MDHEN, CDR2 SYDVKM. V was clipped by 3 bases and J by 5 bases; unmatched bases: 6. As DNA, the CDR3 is TGTGCCAGCAGTTTGACTAGCGGGATGGCAAACAATGAGCAGTTCTTC. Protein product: CASSLTSGMANNEQFF.

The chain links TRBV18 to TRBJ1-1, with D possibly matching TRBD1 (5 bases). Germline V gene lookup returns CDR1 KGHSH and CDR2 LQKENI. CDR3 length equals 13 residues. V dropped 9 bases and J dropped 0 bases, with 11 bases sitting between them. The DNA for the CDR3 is TGTGCCAGTAGACAGCGCATGAACACTGAAGCTTTCTTT. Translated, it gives CASRQRMNTEAFF.

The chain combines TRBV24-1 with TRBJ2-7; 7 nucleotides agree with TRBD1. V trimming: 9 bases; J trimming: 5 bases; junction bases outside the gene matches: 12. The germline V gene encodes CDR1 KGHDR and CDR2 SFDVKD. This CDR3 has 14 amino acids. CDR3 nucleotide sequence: TGTGCCACCCGCGATCGACAGGGAAGTAACGAGCAGTACTTC. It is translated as CATRDRQGSNEQYF.

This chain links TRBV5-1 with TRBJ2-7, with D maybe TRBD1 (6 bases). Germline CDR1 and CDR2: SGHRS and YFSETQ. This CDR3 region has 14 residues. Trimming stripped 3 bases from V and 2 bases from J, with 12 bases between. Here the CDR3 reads CASSYGQTTYEQYF. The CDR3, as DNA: TGCGCCAGCAGCTACGGACAGACCACCTACGAGCAGTACTTC.

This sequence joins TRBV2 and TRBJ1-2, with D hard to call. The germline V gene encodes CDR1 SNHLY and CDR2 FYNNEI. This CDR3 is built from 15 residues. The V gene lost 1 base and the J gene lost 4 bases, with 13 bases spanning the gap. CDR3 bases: TGTGCCAGCAGTGAAGTTTCCGGGAAGGGCTATGGCTACACCTTC. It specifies CASSEVSGKGYGYTF.

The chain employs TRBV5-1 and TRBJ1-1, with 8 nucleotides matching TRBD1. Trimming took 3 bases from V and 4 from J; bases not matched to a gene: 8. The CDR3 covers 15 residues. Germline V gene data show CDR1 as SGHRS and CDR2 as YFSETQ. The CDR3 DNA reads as TGCGCCAGCAGCTCTACTGACAGGGGAGGCACTGAAGCTTTCTTT. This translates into CASSSTDRGGTEAFF.

The CDR3 region is CASRDLQPSNQPQHF. The CDR3, as DNA: TGTGCCAGCCGGGATCTTCAGCCTAGCAATCAGCCCCAGCATTTT. The rearrangement links TRBV28 to TRBJ1-5; unclear D gene. This CDR3 comprises 15 residues. Trimming cost V 8 bases and J 0 bases, with 14 bases left between them. In germline, CDR1 is MDHEN, CDR2 SYDVKM.

As DNA, the CDR3 is TGCGCCAGCAGCTTGGTAGTGACAGGGGAGGATGAGCAGTTCTTC. Translated: CASSLVVTGEDEQFF. The chain has TRBV5-1 and TRBJ2-1, with TRBD1 matching 8 bases. V shed 0 bases, J shed 8 bases, and the junction held 7 bases outside the gene matches. In germline, CDR1 is SGHRS, CDR2 YFSETQ. This CDR3 contains 15 residues.

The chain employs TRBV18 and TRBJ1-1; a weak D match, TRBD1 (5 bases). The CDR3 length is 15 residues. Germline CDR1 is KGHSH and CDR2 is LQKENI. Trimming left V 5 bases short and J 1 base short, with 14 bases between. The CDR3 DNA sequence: TGTGCCAGCTCAGCGGGACCGCCGCCGAACACTGAAGCTTTCTTT. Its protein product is CASSAGPPPNTEAFF.

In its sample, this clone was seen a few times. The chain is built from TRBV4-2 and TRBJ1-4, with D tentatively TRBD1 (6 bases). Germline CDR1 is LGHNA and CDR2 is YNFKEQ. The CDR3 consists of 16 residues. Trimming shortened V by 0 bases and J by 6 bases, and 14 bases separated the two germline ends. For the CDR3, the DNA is TGTGCCAGCAGCCAAGAGGCACAGGGAGAGTATGAAAAACTGTTTTTT. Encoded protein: CASSQEAQGEYEKLFF.

CDR3 bases: TGTGCCAGCAGCTTAACCAGCGGGGGTTTAGATACGCAGTATTTT. This translates into CASSLTSGGLDTQYF. This sequence joins TRBV7-3 and TRBJ2-3; 8 positions agree with TRBD2. CDR1 is SGHTA, CDR2 FQGTGA, per germline. With 0 bases clipped from V and 5 bases from J, the junction kept 4 bases outside the gene matches. This CDR3 is built from 15 residues.